A selection of T cell receptor beta chains follows, all from one sample in a study of tumour-infiltrating T cells in Burkitt lymphoma. Only in-frame clones appear in the TCRdb table, and some are missing; sequencing was by immunoSEQ multiplex PCR. The data contain 15,000 to 20,000 clones, almost 80% of them singletons. Source material: tumor tissue. The receptor set was obtained from a human donor with diffuse large B-cell lymphoma. Each CDR3 is given with its conserved first and last residue. A D gene is named only where the DNA matches it firmly. Size tells how often a clone was seen (once, few, many) or the class of an expanded clone, and some rows leave it out.

v_gene,abundance,d_gene,j_gene,CDR3nt,CDR3aa
TRBV5-6,-,-,TRBJ1-2,TGTGCCAGCAGCTTGGACAGGGTAGCTAACTATGGCTACACCTTC,CASSLDRVANYGYTF
TRBV7-2,-,-,TRBJ2-7,TGTGCCAGCAGCTTAGTACCTAGTTCCTACGAGCAGTACTTC,CASSLVPSSYEQYF
TRBV5-1,-,-,TRBJ2-1,TGCGCCAGCAGCTTGGATGGGTTATCCTACAATGAGCAGTTCTTC,CASSLDGLSYNEQFF
TRBV19,-,-,TRBJ2-1,TGTGCCAGTACCTCCGAGGGCTTGGGGTACAATGAGCAGTTCTTC,CASTSEGLGYNEQFF
TRBV9,once,-,TRBJ2-2,TGTGCCAGCAGCGTAGTATCCGGGAGTTGGGGGAACACCGGGGAGCTGTTTTTT,CASSVVSGSWGNTGELFF
TRBV2,once,-,TRBJ1-4,TGTGCCAGCATTCTTACAGAAACAATTAATGAAAAACTGTTTTTT,CASILTETINEKLFF
TRBV7-2,-,-,TRBJ1-4,TGTGCCAGCAGCTTAGGGGGTGAAAAACTGTTTTTT,CASSLGGEKLFF
TRBV19,-,TRBD2,TRBJ2-1,TGTGCCAGTAAGGTTAGCGGGGGGGCCGAGCAGTTCTTC,CASKVSGGAEQFF
TRBV5-5,-,TRBD1,TRBJ1-5,TGTGCCAGCAGCCTAGGGGGACAGTACAATCAGCCCCAGCATTTT,CASSLGGQYNQPQHF
TRBV19,once,-,TRBJ2-7,TGTGCCAGTGGAACAGGGGGGGGATCCTACGAGCAGTACTTC,CASGTGGGSYEQYF
TRBV5-1,-,-,TRBJ2-5,TGCGCCAGCAGCTTGGTTCAGGGTCAAGAGACCCAGTACTTC,CASSLVQGQETQYF
TRBV7-9,-,-,TRBJ1-2,TGTGCCAGCAGCTTCGGACAGCCTAACTATGGCTACACCTTC,CASSFGQPNYGYTF
TRBV6-6,-,-,TRBJ1-1,TGTGCCAGCAGTTACAGGGGGAACACTGAAGCTTTCTTT,CASSYRGNTEAFF
TRBV21-1,-,-,TRBJ2-5,TGTGCCAGCAGCGCTGAAGCGGGAGGAGGGGAGACCCAGTACTTC,CASSAEAGGGETQYF
TRBV18,-,TRBD2,TRBJ2-5,TGTGCCAGCTCAACCGGGACTAAAAGTAGGGAGACCCAGTACTTC,CASSTGTKSRETQYF
TRBV14,once,-,TRBJ2-5,TGTGCCAGCAGCTCCCGGACGGTTGTCGGGACTCGAGAGACCCAGTACTTC,CASSSRTVVGTRETQYF
TRBV7-9,few,-,TRBJ2-1,TGTGCCAGCAGCTTACTCGGTACTGAGCAGTTCTTC,CASSLLGTEQFF
TRBV6-5,few,-,TRBJ1-3,TGTGCCAGCAGTTACCCGAGACCCCCGCCGTGCACCATATATTTT,CASSYPRPPPCTIYF
TRBV27,-,TRBD2,TRBJ2-5,TGTGCCAGCAGTTTGAGTAGACTAACGGGGGGGCCTCGAGAGACCCAGTACTTC,CASSLSRLTGGPRETQYF
TRBV11-2,-,TRBD1,TRBJ1-1,TGTGCCAGCAGCTTCCCGGGACAGATGAACACTGAAGCTTTCTTT,CASSFPGQMNTEAFF
TRBV27,-,-,TRBJ1-1,TGTGCCAGCAGTTTCTTTCGACAGACTGAAGCTTTCTTT,CASSFFRQTEAFF
TRBV18,-,-,TRBJ1-1,TGTGCCAGCTCACCAGGACAGCGTGAAGCTTTCTTT,CASSPGQREAFF
TRBV15,-,TRBD1,TRBJ1-1,TGTGCCACCAGCAGAGAACCGAGGGACAGGGAAGCTTTCTTT,CATSREPRDREAFF
TRBV5-1,-,TRBD2,TRBJ2-5,TGCGCCAGCAGCTTGCAGGCTAGCGGGAGTGGAGAGACCCAGTACTTC,CASSLQASGSGETQYF
TRBV4-1,-,-,TRBJ2-2,TGCGCCAGCAGCCGGCAGCGTGAAGGCACCGGGGAGCTGTTTTTT,CASSRQREGTGELFF
TRBV19,-,-,TRBJ2-5,TGTGCCAGTAGTATTGGTGGGAGCCAAGAGACCCAGTACTTC,CASSIGGSQETQYF
TRBV15,-,TRBD1,TRBJ1-5,TGTGCCACCAGCAGAGATCTGCGACAGGGCAATAGCAATCAGCCCCAGCATTTT,CATSRDLRQGNSNQPQHF
TRBV11-3,few,-,TRBJ2-7,TGTGCCAGCAGCCCGAGCACAGGGAGTGAGCAGTACTTC,CASSPSTGSEQYF
TRBV7-2,-,TRBD2,TRBJ2-1,TGTGCCAGCTCCCTAGCGGGAGGCCCGGATGAGCAGTTCTTC,CASSLAGGPDEQFF
TRBV5-4,-,TRBD1,TRBJ1-2,TGTGCCAGCAGTTCCGGGACAGAGAATAGGGACACCTTC,CASSSGTENRDTF
TRBV5-1,few,-,TRBJ2-5,TGCGCCAGCAGCTTGGAAGGGGGGACCCAGTACTTC,CASSLEGGTQYF
TRBV27,-,TRBD1,TRBJ1-3,TGTGCCAGCAGTGGCGGACAGGGAACTGGAAACACCATATATTTT,CASSGGQGTGNTIYF
TRBV6-5,-,-,TRBJ1-6,TGTGCCAGCAGTTATCAACTTAATTCACCCCTCCACTTT,CASSYQLNSPLHF
TRBV28,once,-,TRBJ1-5,TGTGCCAGTCTTAGCTACATTAGCAATCAGCCCCAGCATTTT,CASLSYISNQPQHF
TRBV7-2,-,-,TRBJ1-5,TGTGCCAGCAGCTTGAAGTCCGATCAGCCCCAGCATTTT,CASSLKSDQPQHF
TRBV14,-,-,TRBJ2-5,TGTGCCAGCAGACCAACCGGGGGAGGGACCCAGTACTTC,CASRPTGGGTQYF
TRBV5-4,-,-,TRBJ2-2,TGTGCCAGCAGCTTTGGAAGGGTATCCGGGGAGCTGTTTTTT,CASSFGRVSGELFF
TRBV4-2,-,-,TRBJ1-5,TGTGCCAGCAGCCCCGGACTCCTGTCTAGCAATCAGCCCCAGCATTTT,CASSPGLLSSNQPQHF
TRBV2,-,-,TRBJ2-5,TGTGCCAGCAGTGAAGGGGTGGGTTGGGAAGAGACCCAGTACTTC,CASSEGVGWEETQYF
TRBV6-1,-,-,TRBJ2-7,TGTGCCAGCAGTGAGGGGGGATCCTACGAGCAGTACTTC,CASSEGGSYEQYF
TRBV7-2,-,TRBD2,TRBJ2-5,TGTGCCAGCAGCTTCGGGACTAGCGGGGGTGAGACCCAGTACTTC,CASSFGTSGGETQYF
TRBV6-7,-,-,TRBJ1-6,TGTGCCAGCAGTTACTTCGGGGGCAGGGGTTTAATGAATTCACCCCTCCACTTT,CASSYFGGRGLMNSPLHF
TRBV14,-,-,TRBJ2-7,TGTGCCAGCAGCCAAGCCCAATACGAGCAGTACTTC,CASSQAQYEQYF
TRBV29-1,-,TRBD1,TRBJ1-2,TGCAGCGTTGCCTCCGGGACAGGGTTTGGCTACACCTTC,CSVASGTGFGYTF
TRBV18,few,-,TRBJ2-5,TGTGCCAGCTCATCACCCGCGGTGGAGACCCAGTACTTC,CASSSPAVETQYF
TRBV6-5,-,-,TRBJ1-1,TGTGCCAGCAGTTACTCCGTTAACACTGAAGCTTTCTTT,CASSYSVNTEAFF
TRBV18,-,TRBD1,TRBJ1-1,TGTGCCAGCTCACCAACGACAGGGATGAACACTGAAGCTTTCTTT,CASSPTTGMNTEAFF
TRBV20-1,-,-,TRBJ1-1,TGCAGTGCTGAGGGTAACACTGAAGCTTTCTTT,CSAEGNTEAFF
TRBV10-3,-,-,TRBJ2-7,TGTGCCATCAGTGAGTCGGAAACGGGGCCCTACGAGCAGTACTTC,CAISESETGPYEQYF
TRBV27,-,-,TRBJ1-1,TGTGCCAGCAGTTTATCATCTCGGGCGAGGGGAGCTTTCTTT,CASSLSSRARGAFF
TRBV7-7,-,TRBD1,TRBJ2-7,TGTGCCAGCAGCTTGGGACAGGGGGACGAGCAGTACTTC,CASSLGQGDEQYF
TRBV4-3,-,-,TRBJ2-1,TGCGCCAGCAGCCAATATTCTATTCCGAGCAATGAGCAGTTCTTC,CASSQYSIPSNEQFF